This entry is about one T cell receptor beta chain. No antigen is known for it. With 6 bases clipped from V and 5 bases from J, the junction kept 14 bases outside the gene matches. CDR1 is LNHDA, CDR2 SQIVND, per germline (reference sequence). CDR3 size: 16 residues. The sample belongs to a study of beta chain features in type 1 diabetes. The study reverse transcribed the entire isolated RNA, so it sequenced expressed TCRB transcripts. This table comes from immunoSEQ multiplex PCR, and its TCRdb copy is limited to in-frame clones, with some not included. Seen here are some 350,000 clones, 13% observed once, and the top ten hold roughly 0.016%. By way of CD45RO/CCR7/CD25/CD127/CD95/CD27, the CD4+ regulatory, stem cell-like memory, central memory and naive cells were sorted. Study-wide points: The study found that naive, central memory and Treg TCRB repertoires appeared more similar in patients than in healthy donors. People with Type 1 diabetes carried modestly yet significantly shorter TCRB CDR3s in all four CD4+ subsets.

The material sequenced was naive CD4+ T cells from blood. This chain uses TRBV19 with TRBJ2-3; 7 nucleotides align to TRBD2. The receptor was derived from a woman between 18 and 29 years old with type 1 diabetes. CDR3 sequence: CASSSIAGEVRDTQYF. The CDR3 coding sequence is TGTGCCAGTAGCAGCATTGCGGGAGAGGTTAGAGATACGCAGTATTTT.